A selection of T cell receptor beta chains follows, all from one sample in a study of blood T cell repertoires in COVID-19. Measured with immunoSEQ multiplex PCR; TCRdb has only the in-frame clones, and not every one. The sample shows 53,000 or so clones, about 86% of them seen only once. Sample: peripheral blood. The receptor source for this set is an older man with active COVID-19. CDR3s include the opening cysteine and the closing phenylalanine or tryptophan. D genes are given only for firm matches. Size is omitted from some rows. Given values are once, few, many or a class for expanded clones.

J | length | size | V | D | CDR3 | DNA
TRBJ2-2 | 15 | - | TRBV7-2 | TRBD1 | CASSPGQGVGGELFF | TGTGCCAGCAGCCCGGGACAGGGTGTTGGCGGGGAGCTGTTTTTT
TRBJ1-3 | 15 | - | TRBV28 | - | CASSLYLPSGNTIYF | TGTGCCAGCAGTTTGTATCTACCCTCTGGAAACACCATATATTTT
TRBJ2-1 | 15 | - | TRBV6-6 | TRBD1 | CASSYKGQGSGEQFF | TGTGCCAGCAGTTACAAAGGACAGGGTAGCGGTGAGCAGTTCTTC
TRBJ2-3 | 15 | once | TRBV6-5 | - | CASTKGGRPADTQYF | TGTGCCAGCACCAAGGGGGGGCGCCCCGCAGATACGCAGTATTTT
TRBJ2-3 | 11 | - | TRBV5-1 | - | CASGKADTQYF | TGCGCCAGCGGCAAAGCAGATACGCAGTATTTT
TRBJ1-1 | 18 | - | TRBV13 | TRBD1 | CASSHPTGFSSWGTEAFF | TGTGCCAGCAGCCACCCGACAGGGTTCAGTTCTTGGGGCACTGAAGCTTTCTTT
TRBJ2-1 | 11 | - | TRBV10-3 | - | CAISGLNEQFF | TGTGCCATCAGTGGGCTCAATGAGCAGTTCTTC
TRBJ2-7 | 14 | - | TRBV28 | TRBD1 | CASVTGEGGYEQYF | TGTGCCAGTGTTACAGGGGAAGGGGGCTACGAGCAGTACTTC
TRBJ1-2 | 14 | - | TRBV5-4 | - | CASSWEGANYGYTF | TGTGCCAGCAGCTGGGAGGGGGCTAACTATGGCTACACCTTC
TRBJ1-5 | 13 | - | TRBV3-1/TRBV3-2 | TRBD1 | CASSPDRDQPQHF | TGTGCCAGCAGCCCTGACAGGGATCAGCCCCAGCATTTT
TRBJ1-4 | 13 | - | TRBV12-3/TRBV12-4 | - | CASGVYANEKLFF | TGTGCCAGCGGAGTCTACGCCAATGAAAAACTGTTTTTT
TRBJ1-2 | 14 | - | TRBV5-1 | TRBD1 | CASSLDRGRDGYTF | TGCGCCAGCAGCTTGGACAGGGGGCGCGATGGCTACACCTTC
TRBJ1-3 | 17 | - | TRBV2 | TRBD1 | CASSPSRQGAPGNTIYF | TGTGCCAGCAGCCCGTCTAGACAGGGCGCCCCTGGAAACACCATATATTTT
TRBJ1-6 | 14 | - | TRBV6-4 | TRBD1 | CASSEGTGGFKIHF | TGTGCCAGCAGTGAGGGGACAGGGGGTTTCAAGATCCACTTT
TRBJ1-2 | 14 | - | TRBV7-2 | - | CASSLGPGESGYTF | TGTGCCAGCAGCTTAGGTCCCGGGGAGAGTGGCTACACCTTC
TRBJ2-3 | 12 | - | TRBV12-3/TRBV12-4 | - | CASSLGGDTQYF | TGTGCCAGCAGTTTAGGCGGGGATACGCAGTATTTT
TRBJ2-7 | 14 | - | TRBV19 | - | CASSIDGQQYEQYF | TGTGCCAGTAGTATCGATGGACAGCAATACGAGCAGTACTTC
TRBJ1-2 | 16 | few | TRBV5-6 | - | CASSLGLEGNNYGYTF | TGTGCCAGCAGCTTGGGACTTGAGGGTAATAACTATGGCTACACCTTC
TRBJ1-5 | 15 | - | TRBV6-5 | - | CASSPAGTADQPQHF | TGTGCCAGCAGTCCGGCCGGGACTGCTGATCAGCCCCAGCATTTT
TRBJ1-5 | 13 | - | TRBV5-5 | - | CASSFSGDQPQHF | TGTGCCAGCAGTTTTTCAGGCGATCAGCCCCAGCATTTT
TRBJ2-3 | 15 | - | TRBV9 | TRBD2 | CASSGLAGTTDTQYF | TGTGCCAGCAGTGGACTAGCGGGAACCACAGATACGCAGTATTTT
TRBJ1-1 | 14 | few | TRBV10-3 | - | CAIRRARGNTEAFF | TGTGCCATCCGGCGGGCCAGGGGGAACACTGAAGCTTTCTTT
TRBJ2-7 | 14 | - | TRBV9 | - | CASSAEDSSYEQYF | TGTGCCAGCAGCGCGGAGGACAGCTCCTACGAGCAGTACTTC
TRBJ1-1 | 17 | - | TRBV7-9 | TRBD1 | CASSLGTGGVLNTEAFF | TGTGCCAGCAGCCTCGGGACAGGGGGAGTGTTGAACACTGAAGCTTTCTTT
TRBJ2-2 | 16 | - | TRBV5-6 | TRBD2 | CASSAPSGGEIGELFF | TGTGCCAGCAGCGCCCCTAGCGGGGGGGAGATCGGGGAGCTGTTTTTT
TRBJ1-2 | 14 | - | TRBV11-1 | - | CASSLGDSPSGYTF | TGTGCCAGCAGCTTGGGTGACAGTCCCTCTGGCTACACCTTC
TRBJ2-3 | 15 | - | TRBV7-6 | TRBD1 | CASSPRQGQTDTQYF | TGTGCCAGCAGCCCCCGACAGGGCCAAACAGATACGCAGTATTTT
TRBJ2-1 | 14 | - | TRBV7-2 | TRBD2 | CASSPRDYRNEQFF | TGTGCCAGCAGCCCCCGGGACTATAGGAATGAGCAGTTCTTC
TRBJ1-2 | 14 | - | TRBV10-3 | - | CAISESGENYGYTF | TGTGCCATCAGTGAGTCAGGAGAGAACTATGGCTACACCTTC
TRBJ1-5 | 15 | many | TRBV6-1 | - | CASSEGGRGNQPQHF | TGTGCCAGCAGTGAAGGTGGCAGGGGAAATCAGCCCCAGCATTTT
TRBJ2-2 | 15 | - | TRBV11-2 | - | CASSPPGHNTGELFF | TGTGCCAGCAGCCCCCCGGGACATAACACCGGGGAGCTGTTTTTT
TRBJ1-4 | 14 | - | TRBV19 | TRBD1 | CASSRGQGSEKLFF | TGTGCCAGTAGTAGGGGACAGGGTAGTGAAAAACTGTTTTTT
TRBJ2-2 | 15 | - | TRBV6-5 | - | CASSYVPGFPGELFF | TGTGCCAGCAGTTACGTCCCAGGTTTCCCCGGGGAGCTGTTTTTT
TRBJ2-5 | 19 | - | TRBV2 | TRBD2 | CASGVLGVGVRGLQETQYF | TGTGCCAGCGGGGTTCTTGGGGTTGGAGTGCGGGGACTACAAGAGACCCAGTACTTC
TRBJ2-1 | 15 | - | TRBV5-1 | TRBD2 | CASSLEAGGYNEQFF | TGCGCCAGCAGCTTGGAAGCGGGGGGGTACAATGAGCAGTTCTTC
TRBJ1-1 | 13 | - | TRBV5-4 | - | CASSLRGGTEAFF | TGTGCCAGCAGCTTGAGGGGCGGCACTGAAGCTTTCTTT
TRBJ1-2 | 18 | - | TRBV27 | - | CASSKYRDRPWFGNGYTF | TGTGCCAGCAGTAAATATCGAGACAGGCCCTGGTTCGGGAATGGCTACACCTTC
TRBJ2-2 | 16 | - | TRBV3-1/TRBV3-2 | TRBD2 | CASSLKRGGNTGELFF | TGTGCCAGCAGCCTCAAGCGGGGGGGGAACACCGGGGAGCTGTTTTTT
TRBJ1-2 | 13 | once | TRBV7-2 | - | CASSPGGARRYTF | TGTGCCAGCAGCCCCGGGGGAGCCAGGAGGTACACCTTC
TRBJ1-1 | 12 | - | TRBV5-5 | - | CASSQGYTEAFF | TGTGCCAGCAGCCAGGGGTACACTGAAGCTTTCTTT
TRBJ2-3 | 14 | - | TRBV6-1 | TRBD1 | CASSETGYTDTQYF | TGTGCCAGCAGTGAGACAGGGTACACAGATACGCAGTATTTT
TRBJ2-7 | 15 | - | TRBV5-1 | - | CASSLEGVRSYEQYF | TGCGCCAGCAGCTTGGAAGGGGTGAGAAGCTACGAGCAGTACTTC
TRBJ2-1 | 16 | - | TRBV21-1 | - | CASSKEGVTFTVEQFF | TGTGCCAGCAGCAAAGAGGGAGTAACCTTTACGGTTGAGCAGTTCTTC
TRBJ1-4 | 14 | - | TRBV9 | - | CASSKQGGREKLFF | TGTGCCAGCAGCAAACAGGGTGGGCGCGAAAAACTGTTTTTT
TRBJ1-5 | 13 | - | TRBV29-1 | - | CSALGQNNQPQHF | TGCAGCGCCCTCGGACAGAACAATCAGCCCCAGCATTTT
TRBJ2-5 | 14 | - | TRBV29-1 | TRBD2 | CSAGGGGAPETQYF | TGCAGCGCCGGCGGCGGGGGGGCGCCGGAGACCCAGTACTTC
TRBJ1-5 | 15 | few | TRBV27 | - | CASTSRGGWNQPQHF | TGTGCCAGCACCTCCAGGGGAGGGTGGAATCAGCCCCAGCATTTT
TRBJ1-1 | 13 | - | TRBV6-2/TRBV6-3 | - | CASSLGGNTEAFF | TGTGCCAGCAGTCTCGGGGGGAACACTGAAGCTTTCTTT
TRBJ2-5 | 18 | - | TRBV9 | TRBD1 | CASSASAGGGWTQETQYF | TGTGCCAGCAGCGCATCGGCAGGGGGCGGCTGGACACAAGAGACCCAGTACTTC
TRBJ2-2 | 15 | - | TRBV4-2 | - | CASSQPRQAPEELFF | TGTGCCAGCAGCCAACCCCGACAGGCCCCTGAGGAGCTGTTTTTT
TRBJ2-5 | 15 | once | TRBV7-3 | TRBD2 | CASSLGLAGAGTQYF | TGTGCCAGCAGCTTAGGGCTAGCGGGGGCCGGGACCCAGTACTTC
TRBJ1-2 | 12 | - | TRBV4-3 | - | CASSRATGGYTF | TGCGCCAGCAGCCGGGCTACTGGCGGCTACACCTTC
TRBJ1-2 | 12 | few | TRBV2 | - | CASRDILYGYTF | TGTGCCAGCAGGGACATATTGTATGGCTACACCTTC
TRBJ1-1 | 13 | - | TRBV11-3 | TRBD1 | CASSLEAGGRAFF | TGTGCCAGCAGCTTAGAAGCAGGGGGGAGAGCTTTCTTT
TRBJ2-4 | 15 | - | TRBV5-6 | - | CASSGPAGAKNIQYF | TGTGCCAGCAGCGGGCCCGCGGGTGCCAAAAACATTCAGTACTTC
TRBJ2-3 | 15 | - | TRBV6-4 | TRBD2 | CASSTGTSGVDTQYF | TGTGCCAGCAGTACCGGGACTAGCGGGGTGGATACGCAGTATTTT
TRBJ1-1 | 14 | - | TRBV2 | - | CASSEMEGNTEAFF | TGTGCCAGCAGTGAAATGGAGGGAAACACTGAAGCTTTCTTT
TRBJ2-2 | 15 | - | TRBV10-3 | TRBD2 | CAIREGGRNTGELFF | TGTGCCATCAGGGAGGGAGGGAGGAACACCGGGGAGCTGTTTTTT
TRBJ2-4 | 15 | - | TRBV4-3 | - | CASSQGRGTKNIQYF | TGCGCCAGCAGCCAGGGAAGGGGAACCAAAAACATTCAGTACTTC
TRBJ2-5 | 16 | - | TRBV7-2 | TRBD2 | CASSTGLAAPQETQYF | TGTGCCAGCAGCACGGGACTAGCGGCACCTCAAGAGACCCAGTACTTC